These 8 T cell receptor beta chains came from one sample sequenced in a study of CD8+CD57+ T cells in acquired aplastic anemia. TCR beta VDJ combinations and CDR3 sequences were profiled from genomic DNA. TCRdb passed the reads through MiXCR, listing each CDR3 protein once. The sample carries some 280,000 distinct CDR3 sequences, approximately 55% recorded once. Sequencing was performed on sorted CD4+, CD8+, or CD8+CD57+ T cells (not recorded which) from PBMCs. Source of these receptors: a human donor with severe aplastic anemia or a healthy control (not recorded which).

This clonotype was seen a few times. V and J are TRBV10-1 and TRBJ2-5; D remains ambiguous. Germline V lookup: CDR1 WNHNN, CDR2 SYGVQD (reference sequence). Trimming pared 4 bases from V and 5 bases from J, leaving 14 bases between. CDR3 length: 14 amino acids. This chain's CDR3 is CASSGTALTETQYF. The CDR3 bases are TGCGCCAGCAGTGGGACGGCACTGACGGAGACCCAGTACTTC.

This chain links TRBV6-5 with TRBJ2-3; no definite D call. Germline CDR1 is MNHEY and CDR2 is SVGAGI. The CDR3 totals 14 residues. V was pared by 2 bases and J by 1 base, with 7 bases between. The CDR3 DNA reads TGTGCCAGCAGTTACGTCTACGGCACAGATACGCAGTATTTT. Translated, it gives CASSYVYGTDTQYF.

The CDR3 loop reads CASSLLVGGGGKNEQFF. The CDR3 DNA sequence: TGTGCCAGCAGCTTATTAGTCGGCGGGGGGGGTAAGAATGAGCAGTTCTTC. The chain joins TRBV7-9 to TRBJ2-1; 9 nucleotides agree with TRBD2. CDR1 is SEHNR and CDR2 is FQNEAQ in the germline V gene (reference sequence). There are 17 residues in the CDR3. V gave up 2 bases and J gave up 7 bases; unmatched junction bases: 12.

The chain recombines TRBV10-3 with TRBJ2-1; D perhaps matches TRBD1 (6 bases). V dropped 3 bases and J dropped 1 base, with 16 bases sitting between them. The germline V gene has CDR1 ENHRY and CDR2 SYGVKD. This CDR3 comprises 17 residues. The CDR3 sequence is CAISDAVTGDSYNEQFF. The CDR3 region has the DNA TGTGCCATCAGTGATGCTGTGACAGGCGATTCCTACAATGAGCAGTTCTTC.

The V gene is TRBV10-3, the J gene TRBJ1-1; D is undetermined. Trimming cost V 0 bases and J 6 bases, with 8 bases left between them. The CDR3 spans 13 residues. Germline lookup yields CDR1 ENHRY and CDR2 SYGVKD. CDR3 sequence: CAISESRRSEAFF. The CDR3 coding sequence is TGTGCCATCAGTGAGTCGAGGCGTTCTGAAGCTTTCTTT.

This rearrangement joins TRBV29-1 to TRBJ1-1; D unresolved. CDR1 is SQVTM and CDR2 is ANQGSEA in the germline V gene. This CDR3 has 13 residues. Deletions cut 0 bases from V and 3 bases from J, with 8 bases between. CDR3 residues: CSVEDFAYTEAFF. In DNA form, the CDR3 reads TGCAGCGTTGAAGATTTCGCGTACACTGAAGCTTTCTTT.

CDR3 residues: CASSFFGTGTDTQYF. As DNA, the CDR3 is TGTGCCAGCAGCTTTTTCGGAACCGGAACAGATACGCAGTATTTT. The gene calls are TRBV7-9 and TRBJ2-3; D gene unclear. Trimming shortened V by 3 bases and J by 3 bases, and 13 bases separated the two germline ends. Per the germline V gene, CDR1 is SEHNR and CDR2 is FQNEAQ (reference sequence). The CDR3 is made up of 15 amino acids.

This clonotype was detected ten times or more. The chain recombines TRBV7-2 with TRBJ1-1; no clear D. Germline V gene lookup returns CDR1 SGHTA and CDR2 FQGNSA. The CDR3 is 17 amino acids. Deletions cut 0 bases from V and 0 bases from J, with 14 bases between. The CDR3 region has the DNA TGTGCCAGCAGCTTAGCGACTATGGACGGCATGAACACTGAAGCTTTCTTT. This sequence encodes CASSLATMDGMNTEAFF.